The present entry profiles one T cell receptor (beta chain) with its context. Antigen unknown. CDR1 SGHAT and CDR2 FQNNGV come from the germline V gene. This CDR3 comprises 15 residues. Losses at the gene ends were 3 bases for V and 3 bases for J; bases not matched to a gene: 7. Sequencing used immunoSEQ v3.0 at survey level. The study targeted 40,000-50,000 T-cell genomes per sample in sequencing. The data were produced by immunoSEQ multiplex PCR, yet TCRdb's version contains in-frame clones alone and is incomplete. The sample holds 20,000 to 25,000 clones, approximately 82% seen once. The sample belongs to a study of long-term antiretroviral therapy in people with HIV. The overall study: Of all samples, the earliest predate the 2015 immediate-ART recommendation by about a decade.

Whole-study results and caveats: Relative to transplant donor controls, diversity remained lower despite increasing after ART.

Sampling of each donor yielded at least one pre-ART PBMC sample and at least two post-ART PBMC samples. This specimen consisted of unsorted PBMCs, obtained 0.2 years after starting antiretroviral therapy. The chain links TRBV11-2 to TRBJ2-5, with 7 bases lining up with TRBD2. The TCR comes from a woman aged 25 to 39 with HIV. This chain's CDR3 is CASSLMGRGEETQYF. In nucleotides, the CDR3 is TGTGCCAGCAGCTTGATGGGGAGGGGTGAAGAGACCCAGTACTTC.